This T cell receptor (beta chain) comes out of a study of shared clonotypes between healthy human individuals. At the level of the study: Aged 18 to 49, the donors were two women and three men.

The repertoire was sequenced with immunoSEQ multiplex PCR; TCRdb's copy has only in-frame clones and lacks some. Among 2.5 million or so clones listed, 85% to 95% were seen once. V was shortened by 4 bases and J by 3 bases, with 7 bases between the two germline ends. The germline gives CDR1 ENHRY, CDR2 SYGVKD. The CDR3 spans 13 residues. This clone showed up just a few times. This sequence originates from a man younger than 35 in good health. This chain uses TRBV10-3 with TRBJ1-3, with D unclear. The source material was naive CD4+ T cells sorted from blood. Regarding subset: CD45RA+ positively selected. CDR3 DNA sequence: TGTGCCATCAGTGGGGAGGTTGGAAACACCATATATTTT. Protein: CAISGEVGNTIYF.